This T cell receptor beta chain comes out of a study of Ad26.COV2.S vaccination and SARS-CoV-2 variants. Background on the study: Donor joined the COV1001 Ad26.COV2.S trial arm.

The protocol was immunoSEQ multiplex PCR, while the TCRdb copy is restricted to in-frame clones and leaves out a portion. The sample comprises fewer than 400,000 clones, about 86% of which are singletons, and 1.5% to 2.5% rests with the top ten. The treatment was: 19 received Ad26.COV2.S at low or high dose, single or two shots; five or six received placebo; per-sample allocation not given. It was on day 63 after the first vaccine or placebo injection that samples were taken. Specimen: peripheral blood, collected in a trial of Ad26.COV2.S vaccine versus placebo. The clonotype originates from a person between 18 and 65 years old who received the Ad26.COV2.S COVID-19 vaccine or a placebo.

CDR3 amino acids: CASSRTTDYNEQFF. The CDR3 bases are TGTGCCAGCAGCAGAACTACCGACTACAATGAGCAGTTCTTC. The chain links TRBV7-2 to TRBJ2-1; D uncertain. The CDR3 sequence is 14 residues long. Germline V gives CDR1 SGHTA, CDR2 FQGNSA. V was shortened by 5 bases and J by 3 bases, with 11 bases between the two germline ends.